These 27 T cell receptor beta chains originate from one sample sequenced in a study of human thymus T cells. Data came from immunoSEQ multiplex PCR; TCRdb stores just in-frame clones and leaves some out. The profile shows 78,000 or so clones, just over 95% of them singletons. From resections taken during corrective heart surgery, the thymus tissue was obtained. Sequenced sample: thymus tissue. The receptors were sampled from a boy younger than two with a congenital heart defect but otherwise immunologically healthy.

The V call is TRBV9, the J call TRBJ1-3; 7 bases are shared with TRBD1. Germline V gives CDR1 SGDLS, CDR2 YYNGEE. The CDR3 extends over 15 amino acids. The V segment lost 0 bases and the J segment 0 bases; nucleotides outside the gene matches: 0. DNA for the CDR3: TGTGCCAGCAGCGTAGACAGGGGCTCTGGAAACACCATATATTTT. Translating gives CASSVDRGSGNTIYF.

The chain carries TRBV2 and TRBJ1-2, with 11 bases fitting TRBD1. Germline V gives CDR1 SNHLY, CDR2 FYNNEI. V lost 6 bases to trimming and J lost 1 base; unmatched junction nucleotides: 16. The CDR3 is 19 residues long. The CDR3 nucleotides read TGTGCCAGCAGGGGGGACAGGGGGGCCTCCCAACTTTATAACTATGGCTACACCTTC. Translated: CASRGDRGASQLYNYGYTF.

The genes are TRBV30 and TRBJ2-7; unclear D gene. The CDR3 length is 12 residues. The germline V gene has CDR1 GTSNPN and CDR2 SVGIG (reference sequence). V lost 4 bases and J 4 bases, leaving 11 bases between the germline ends. In DNA form, the CDR3 reads TGTGCCTGGAACGACAATTCATACGAGCAGTACTTC. It translates to CAWNDNSYEQYF. Variable domain in full (rest from reference TRBV30 and TRBJ2-7): SQTIHQWPATLVQPVGSPLSLECTVEGTSNPNLYWYRQAAGRGLQLLFYSVGIGQISSEVPQNLSASRPQDRQFILSSKKLLLSDSGFYLCAWNDNSYEQYFGPGTRLTVT.

V and J are TRBV29-1 and TRBJ1-1; D gene unclear. CDR3 length equals 13 residues. V lost 3 bases and J 7 bases, leaving 15 bases between the germline ends. Per germline, CDR1 SQVTM and CDR2 ANQGSEA. This chain's CDR3 is CSVDGRGPNEAFF. CDR3 DNA sequence: TGCAGCGTTGACGGTAGAGGACCTAATGAAGCTTTCTTT.

This clone has just one count. The rearrangement joins TRBV5-1 to TRBJ2-7; perhaps D is TRBD1 or TRBD2 (5 bases each). The CDR3 totals 15 residues. Trimming removed 1 base at V and 2 bases at J, with 13 bases between. Germline V gene lookup returns CDR1 SGHRS and CDR2 YFSETQ. CDR3: CASSLRGIGPYEQYF. CDR3 DNA sequence: TGCGCCAGCAGCTTGCGGGGCATAGGACCCTACGAGCAGTACTTC.

V usage is TRBV21-1 and J usage is TRBJ2-7; the DNA was not compared with TRBD1, the D call given in the table. TRBV21-1 is annotated as a pseudogene. This CDR3 is built from 16 residues. Here the CDR3 reads CASSNKTGGGLGEQYF. In DNA, the CDR3 is TGTGCCAGCAGCAATAAAACAGGGGGCGGCCTGGGCGAGCAGTACTTC.

This chain joins TRBV28 and TRBJ2-7, with TRBD2 matching over 11 bases. Germline V gives CDR1 MDHEN, CDR2 SYDVKM. V shed 3 bases and J 5 bases; nucleotides not matched to a gene: 6. The CDR3 runs 15 residues. The CDR3 is CASSFDLLAGDEQYF. The CDR3 coding sequence is TGTGCCAGCAGTTTCGATCTACTAGCGGGAGACGAGCAGTACTTC.

J is TRBJ2-7 and V is TRBV10-3; D perhaps matches TRBD1 (5 bases). Looked up from germline, CDR1 is ENHRY and CDR2 is SYGVKD. The CDR3 extends over 16 amino acids. Trimming stripped 0 bases from V and 7 bases from J, with 19 bases between. CDR3 region: CAISESRVRRMREQYF. CDR3 DNA sequence: TGTGCCATCAGTGAGTCCAGGGTCAGACGTATGAGGGAGCAGTACTTC.

V gene TRBV7-6 combines with J gene TRBJ2-2, with unresolved D. V dropped 4 bases and J dropped 6 bases, with 12 bases sitting between them. The CDR3 totals 14 residues. Germline lookup yields CDR1 SGHVS and CDR2 FNYEAQ. Here the CDR3 reads CASSSHPLSGELFF. The CDR3 DNA reads as TGTGCCAGCAGCTCACACCCCTTATCCGGGGAGCTGTTTTTT.

For this clone: This CDR3 is also generated by other DNA sequences in the sample. The chain carries TRBV30 and TRBJ1-2; TRBD1 matches 7 bases. The germline V gene encodes CDR1 GTSNPN and CDR2 SVGIG (reference sequence). The CDR3 consists of 15 residues. V dropped 0 bases and J dropped 8; count of bases not matched to a gene: 12. CDR3 sequence: CAWSVKGQSLWGYTF. The CDR3 DNA sequence: TGTGCCTGGAGTGTAAAGGGACAGTCACTATGGGGCTACACCTTC.

This clone came up a few times. The chain uses TRBV7-9 and TRBJ2-4, with 12 bases fitting TRBD2. V shed 2 bases and J 6 bases; nucleotides not matched to a gene: 5. The CDR3 extends over 16 amino acids. From germline, CDR1 is SEHNR and CDR2 FQNEAQ (reference sequence). CDR3 loop: CASSLFRLAGANIQYF. CDR3 nucleotide sequence: TGTGCCAGCAGCTTATTCCGACTAGCGGGAGCAAACATTCAGTACTTC.

The chain carries TRBV12-5 and TRBJ2-1; 7 nucleotides line up with TRBD1. The CDR3 extends over 15 amino acids. V gave up 1 base and J gave up 4 bases; unmatched junction bases: 4. Germline values: CDR1 LGHNT, CDR2 FRNRAP. CDR3 protein: CASGLARTGYNEQFF. The CDR3 DNA is TGTGCTAGTGGTTTGGCCAGGACAGGATACAATGAGCAGTTCTTC.

The gene calls are TRBV9 and TRBJ2-3; 11 bases map to TRBD2. Unmatched junction bases numbered 17, after V lost 3 bases and J lost 8 bases. CDR1 SGDLS and CDR2 YYNGEE come from the germline V gene. This CDR3 is 18 amino acids long. The CDR3 DNA reads TGTGCCAGCAGCGACAAGCCTAGCGGGGGGTCCGCCGAGGTTACGCAGTATTTT. Translating gives CASSDKPSGGSAEVTQYF.

Here the CDR3 reads CATLGGNIQYF. The CDR3 bases are TGTGCCACCCTTGGGGGAAACATTCAGTACTTC. The chain links TRBV6-1 to TRBJ2-4, with D perhaps TRBD1 or TRBD2 (5 bases each). CDR3 length: 11 residues. CDR1 and CDR2 from the germline V gene are MNHNS and SASEGT. V was pared by 10 bases and J by 6 bases, with 10 bases between.

V gene TRBV13 combines with J gene TRBJ1-1; weak D call: TRBD1 (6 bases). Germline V gene lookup returns CDR1 PRHDT and CDR2 FYEKMQ (reference sequence). The germline V and J ends were trimmed by 0 bases and 3 bases, with 11 bases remaining between them. The CDR3 contains 15 residues. The CDR3 DNA sequence: TGTGCCAGCAGCTTAGGGGGAGGGGGAGACACTGAAGCTTTCTTT. This translates into CASSLGGGGDTEAFF.

V gene TRBV4-3 combines with J gene TRBJ2-5, with 14 bases lining up with TRBD2. Per the germline V gene, CDR1 is LGHNA and CDR2 is YSLEER. V lost 4 bases and J lost 6; bases outside the gene matches: 7. The CDR3 sequence is 16 residues long. CDR3 residues: CASSPKGLAGVKTQYF. The CDR3 DNA follows: TGCGCCAGCAGCCCAAAGGGACTAGCGGGGGTAAAGACCCAGTACTTC.

The chain joins TRBV5-1 to TRBJ2-6; 11 nucleotides agree with TRBD2. The germline gives CDR1 SGHRS, CDR2 YFSETQ. The junction had 8 bases not matched to a gene; V was cut back by 7 bases and J by 2 bases. CDR3 length: 17 amino acids. The CDR3 DNA is TGCGCCAGCCCTCTACAACTAGCGGGAGCTGGGGCCAACGTCCTGACTTTC. Translated, it gives CASPLQLAGAGANVLTF.

The chain joins TRBV13 to TRBJ1-2, with D tentatively TRBD1 (6 bases). CDR3 length equals 15 residues. The ends were cut back, 0 bases at V and 1 base at J, with 9 bases in the middle. CDR1 PRHDT and CDR2 FYEKMQ come from the germline V gene (reference sequence). The CDR3 DNA follows: TGTGCCAGCAGCTTAGGAGGGGGACATAACTATGGCTACACCTTC. Translation: CASSLGGGHNYGYTF.

V and J are TRBV7-3 and TRBJ2-7; no clear D gene. This CDR3 has 13 residues. Germline V lookup: CDR1 SGHTA, CDR2 FQGTGA. V was cut by 7 bases and J by 5 bases, with 15 bases left in between. In nucleotides, the CDR3 is TGTGCCAGCAACCCGACCGAACCAGACGAGCAGTACTTC. This translates into CASNPTEPDEQYF.

The chain has TRBV18 and TRBJ1-2, with 8 positions matching TRBD1. Germline CDR1 KGHSH, CDR2 LQKENI. J gave up 2 bases and V 6 bases, and 8 bases lay outside the gene matches. This CDR3 is 15 amino acids long. The CDR3 here is CASSLGTGPNYGYTF. CDR3 in DNA: TGTGCCAGCTCGCTGGGGACAGGCCCCAACTATGGCTACACCTTC.

The chain joins TRBV7-9 to TRBJ2-7; D may correspond to TRBD1 or TRBD2 (7 bases each). V gave up 5 bases and J gave up 3 bases, with 17 bases separating them. This CDR3 contains 15 residues. CDR1 is SEHNR and CDR2 is FQNEAQ in the germline V gene (reference sequence). The CDR3 protein is CASSPGGRGRYEQYF. CDR3 sequence (DNA): TGTGCCAGCAGCCCGGGGGGAAGGGGGCGCTACGAGCAGTACTTC.

In its sample, this clone was seen once. V usage is TRBV30 and J usage is TRBJ1-2, with no clear D. Trimming cost V 6 bases and J 4 bases, with 12 bases left between them. The CDR3 spans 12 residues. CDR1 is GTSNPN, CDR2 SVGIG, per germline (reference sequence). The CDR3 loop reads CACDLELYGYTF. DNA of the CDR3: TGTGCCTGCGACCTGGAGCTCTATGGCTACACCTTC. The variable domain in full, completed from reference TRBV30 and TRBJ1-2, reads SQTIHQWPATLVQPVGSPLSLECTVEGTSNPNLYWYRQAAGRGLQLLFYSVGIGQISSEVPQNLSASRPQDRQFILSSKKLLLSDSGFYLCACDLELYGYTFGSGTRLTVV.

The genes are TRBV2 and TRBJ1-3; TRBD1 matches at 11 bases. After removal of 4 bases from V and 3 bases from J, the junction contained 5 bases not matched to a gene. The CDR3 length is 16 residues. Germline-derived CDR1 and CDR2 are SNHLY and FYNNEI. As DNA, the CDR3 is TGTGCCAGCAGTGCCCAGGGACAGGGGGGTGGAAACACCATATATTTT. Amino acid sequence: CASSAQGQGGGNTIYF.

The chain has TRBV28 and TRBJ2-7; 10 bases align to TRBD1. The germline CDR1 and CDR2 sequences are MDHEN and SYDVKM. V was clipped by 3 bases and J by 2 bases; unmatched bases: 4. CDR3 length: 15 amino acids. DNA of the CDR3: TGTGCCAGCAGTTTTCGGGGACAGGGGCCCTACGAGCAGTACTTC. As protein: CASSFRGQGPYEQYF.

The chain uses TRBV5-1 and TRBJ2-7, with D perhaps assigned TRBD1 or TRBD2 (5 bases each). The V end lost 5 bases, the J end lost 0 bases, and 9 bases lay between the germline ends. The CDR3 is made up of 13 amino acids. CDR1 is SGHRS, CDR2 YFSETQ, per germline. CDR3 bases: TGCGCCAGCAGGTTTGGGGGCTCCTACGAGCAGTACTTC. Amino acids: CASRFGGSYEQYF.

The rearrangement uses TRBV18 and TRBJ1-3; D perhaps matches TRBD1 (5 bases). Trimming shortened V by 0 bases and J by 0 bases, and 12 bases separated the two germline ends. The V gene's germline CDR1 is KGHSH and CDR2 LQKENI. This CDR3 is built from 17 residues. The CDR3 protein is CASSPPGRAYSGNTIYF. CDR3 sequence (DNA): TGTGCCAGCTCACCACCGGGGCGAGCATACTCTGGAAACACCATATATTTT.

The chain links TRBV4-2 to TRBJ1-1; 9 bases fit TRBD1. The CDR3 contains 21 residues. The trim removed 4 bases at V and 1 base at J, leaving 22 bases unmatched. CDR1 is LGHNA, CDR2 YNFKEQ, per germline. The CDR3, as DNA: TGTGCCAGCAGCCCCCTAACCCCCCTACTGGGACAGGGCGGGGGGAACACTGAAGCTTTCTTT. Its translation is CASSPLTPLLGQGGGNTEAFF.